Listed here are 9 T cell receptor beta chains from one sample, sequenced in a study of T cell responses to AZD1222 COVID-19 vaccine. The repertoire was sequenced with immunoSEQ multiplex PCR; TCRdb's copy has only in-frame clones and lacks some. This sample carries tens of thousands of clones, around 90% of them seen once, and the ten largest clones take roughly 4.7%. Specimen: peripheral blood, collected 28 days after the second AZD1222 dose. The receptors stem from an adult who received the AZD1222 COVID-19 vaccine.

The gene calls are TRBV18 and TRBJ1-2; a weak D match, TRBD1 (5 bases). The V gene lost 1 base and the J gene lost 4 bases, with 16 bases spanning the gap. CDR3 size: 16 residues. In germline, CDR1 is KGHSH, CDR2 LQKENI. CDR3 sequence reads: CASSPRRQGTFYGYTF. In nucleotides, the CDR3 is TGTGCCAGCTCACCACGCCGGCAGGGCACCTTCTATGGCTACACCTTC.

The chain combines TRBV12-5 with TRBJ2-1; D possibly corresponds to TRBD1 (5 bases). Germline lookup yields CDR1 LGHNT and CDR2 FRNRAP. There are 16 residues in the CDR3. V lost 0 bases to trimming and J lost 8 bases, with 17 bases between them. CDR3 in amino acids: CASGLVFGASRDEQFF. In nucleotides, the CDR3 is TGTGCTAGTGGTTTGGTATTTGGGGCATCTCGGGATGAGCAGTTCTTC.

The chain employs TRBV11-2 and TRBJ1-3, with TRBD1 as a possible D gene (5 bases). Trimming removed 5 bases at V and 4 bases at J, with 18 bases between. CDR1 is SGHAT, CDR2 FQNNGV, per germline. The CDR3 is 16 residues long. The CDR3 loop is CASSKTGPEKGNTIYF. In DNA form, the CDR3 reads TGTGCCAGCAGCAAAACAGGCCCTGAGAAAGGAAACACCATATATTTT.

The J gene is TRBJ1-5, the V gene TRBV12-5; maybe TRBD1 (6 bases). Germline V gene lookup returns CDR1 LGHNT and CDR2 FRNRAP. Deletions cut 8 bases from V and 6 bases from J, with 14 bases between. The CDR3 consists of 13 residues. CDR3: CASTNRVGQPQHF. The CDR3 coding sequence is TGTGCTAGTACGAACAGGGTCGGTCAGCCCCAGCATTTT.

In this sample, this clone turned up once. V is TRBV5-1 and J is TRBJ2-7; D tentatively reads TRBD1 or TRBD2 (5 bases each). The germline V gene has CDR1 SGHRS and CDR2 YFSETQ. Trimming took off 0 bases at V and 3 bases at J, with 13 bases between the two ends. The CDR3 length is 15 residues. DNA for the CDR3: TGCGCCAGCAGCTTGGCGACTACGGGGCGCTACGAGCAGTACTTC. Translated, it gives CASSLATTGRYEQYF.

The chain is built from TRBV3-1 (or the pseudogene TRBV3-2) and TRBJ1-1, with 10 bases fitting TRBD1. Germline assignment: CDR1 LGHDT and CDR2 YNNKEL (reference sequence). This CDR3 has 14 residues. Trimming took 1 base from V and 6 from J; bases not matched to a gene: 2. The CDR3 sequence is CASSQGTGGSEAFF. The CDR3 nucleotides read TGTGCCAGCAGCCAAGGGACAGGGGGATCTGAAGCTTTCTTT.

The rearrangement joins TRBV9 to TRBJ2-1; TRBD2 agrees at 13 bases. The CDR3 contains 17 residues. V dropped 2 bases and J dropped 7; count of bases not matched to a gene: 9. Per the germline V gene, CDR1 is SGDLS and CDR2 is YYNGEE. In DNA form, the CDR3 reads TGTGCCAGCAGCGTCGGACTAGCGGGAGAGTTTGTAAATGAGCAGTTCTTC. It translates to CASSVGLAGEFVNEQFF.

The rearrangement joins TRBV19 to TRBJ1-2; no clear D gene. Trimming removed 1 base at V and 3 bases at J, with 6 bases between. The CDR3 runs to 13 residues. Germline CDR1 is LNHDA and CDR2 is SQIVND (reference sequence). The CDR3 sequence is CASSIVQYYGYTF. In nucleotides, the CDR3 is TGTGCCAGTAGTATAGTCCAGTACTATGGCTACACCTTC.

The rearrangement uses TRBV6-6 and TRBJ2-2, with TRBD2 as a possible D gene (6 bases). The V gene's germline CDR1 is MNHNY and CDR2 SVGAGI (reference sequence). The CDR3 runs to 16 residues. Trimming left V 2 bases short and J 4 bases short, with 14 bases between. Here the CDR3 DNA reads TGTGCCAGCAGTTACCCCAGGGCCGGGGGCACCGGGGAGCTGTTTTTT. Its translation is CASSYPRAGGTGELFF.